Shown below are 18 T cell receptor beta chains from a single sample sequenced in a study of cytomegalovirus exposure and HLA in healthy donors. The PCR used 60 Vbeta and 13 Jbeta primers. TCRdb keeps only in-frame clones here, not all; method: immunoSEQ multiplex PCR. The sample has approximately 300,000 clones, about four fifths seen once; the top ten hold about 2%. Sequencing input: PBMCs. Receptor source: a woman aged 40 to 49 in good health and CMV-seropositive.

CDR3 amino acids: CASSLDRTTYEQYF. CDR3 in DNA: TGTGCCAGCAGCCTGGACAGGACCACCTACGAGCAGTACTTC. The chain uses TRBV7-7 and TRBJ2-7; 7 bases line up with TRBD1. The length of the CDR3 is 14 residues. In germline, CDR1 is SSHAT, CDR2 FNYEAQ (reference sequence). J lost 2 bases, V lost 5 bases, and 6 bases had no gene match.

The chain uses TRBV28 and TRBJ2-1; perhaps TRBD1 as D (5 bases). Looked up from germline, CDR1 is MDHEN and CDR2 is SYDVKM. This CDR3 is built from 13 residues. V was pared by 2 bases and J by 4 bases, with 6 bases between. The CDR3, as DNA: TGTGCCAGCAGTTTAACAGGTTACAATGAGCAGTTCTTC. Protein sequence: CASSLTGYNEQFF.

In the case of this clone: This CDR3 is also generated by other DNA sequences in the sample. The chain recombines TRBV5-6 with TRBJ1-6; 8 bases line up with TRBD1. With 5 bases clipped from V and 9 bases from J, the junction kept 10 bases outside the gene matches. The length of the CDR3 is 15 residues. Germline CDR1 reads SGHDT; CDR2 reads YYEEEE. The CDR3 reads CASSLTQGAVSPLHF. Here the CDR3 DNA reads TGTGCCAGCAGTTTGACCCAGGGGGCTGTTTCACCCCTCCACTTT. Together with reference TRBV5-6 and TRBJ1-6, the CDR3 gives the full variable domain: DAGVTQSPTHLIKTRGQQVTLRCSPKSGHDTVSWYQQALGQGPQFIFQYYEEEERQRGNFPDRFSGHQFPNYSSELNVNALLLGDSALYLCASSLTQGAVSPLHFGNGTRLTVT.

The chain is built from TRBV1 and TRBJ2-5; whether TRBD2, the table's D call, matches the DNA was not checked. TRBV1 is assigned pseudogene status. The CDR3 has 19 residues. In nucleotides, the CDR3 is TGCACCAGCAGCCAAGATAACCTCCCTAGCGGGACAGTCCGGGAGACCCAGTACTTC. It yields the protein CTSSQDNLPSGTVRETQYF.

The chain links TRBV28 to TRBJ2-2, with D tentatively TRBD1 (6 bases). The length of the CDR3 is 15 residues. V was shortened by 5 bases and J by 7 bases, with 17 bases between the two germline ends. Germline CDR1 is MDHEN and CDR2 is SYDVKM. This CDR3 is CASSIITGYLGELFF. Written as DNA, the CDR3 is TGTGCCAGCAGTATAATAACAGGGTACCTCGGGGAGCTGTTTTTT. The complete variable domain, with remaining parts taken from reference TRBV28 and TRBJ2-2, reads DVKVTQSSRYLVKRTGEKVFLECVQDMDHENMFWYRQDPGLGLRLIYFSYDVKMKEKGDIPEGYSVSREKKERFSLILESASTNQTSMYLCASSIITGYLGELFFGEGSRLTVL.

The CDR3 is CASSPLTEGHRTDTQYF. CDR3 DNA: TGTGCCAGCAGCCCTTTAACTGAGGGACACCGCACAGATACGCAGTATTTT. The chain employs TRBV7-6 and TRBJ2-3; possibly TRBD1 for D (6 bases). Germline CDR1 and CDR2: SGHVS and FNYEAQ. The CDR3 extends over 17 amino acids. Trimming stripped 5 bases from V and 1 base from J, with 19 bases between.

The chain carries TRBV5-1 and TRBJ1-1; D perhaps matches TRBD1 (6 bases). CDR3 length equals 13 residues. Germline assignment: CDR1 SGHRS and CDR2 YFSETQ. V lost 2 bases and J lost 4, with 9 bases in between. The CDR3 region has the DNA TGCGCCAGCAGCTTTGCAGGGGTCACTGAAGCTTTCTTT. This sequence encodes CASSFAGVTEAFF.

This chain links TRBV5-1 with TRBJ2-4; the match to TRBD2 covers 9 bases. CDR1 is SGHRS, CDR2 YFSETQ, per germline. Trimming took 4 bases from V and 0 from J; bases not matched to a gene: 2. The CDR3 spans 15 residues. DNA of the CDR3: TGCGCCAGCAGCCCGACTAGCGGAGCCAAAAACATTCAGTACTTC. This gives the protein CASSPTSGAKNIQYF.

The chain employs TRBV28 and TRBJ1-5; 12 bases are shared with TRBD1. The germline V gene encodes CDR1 MDHEN and CDR2 SYDVKM. This CDR3 is built from 18 residues. Trimming cost V 7 bases and J 1 base; bases outside gene matches: 11. CDR3 protein: CASIPPGQGANSNQPQHF. As DNA, the CDR3 is TGTGCCAGCATTCCCCCGGGACAGGGGGCGAACAGCAATCAGCCCCAGCATTTT.

The chain is built from TRBV9 and TRBJ2-1; TRBD2 is a possible D gene (6 bases). The germline gives CDR1 SGDLS, CDR2 YYNGEE. The CDR3 totals 16 residues. V was shortened by 2 bases and J by 6 bases, with 18 bases between the two germline ends. The CDR3 is CASSVDGTSTGNEQFF. The CDR3 bases are TGTGCCAGCAGCGTTGACGGGACTTCAACTGGCAATGAGCAGTTCTTC. The variable domain in full, with the rest retrieved from reference TRBV9 and TRBJ2-1, is DSGVTQTPKHLITATGQRVTLRCSPRSGDLSVYWYQQSLDQGLQFLIQYYNGEERAKGNILERFSAQQFPDLHSELNLSSLELGDSALYFCASSVDGTSTGNEQFFGPGTRLTVL.

This chain uses TRBV7-9 with TRBJ1-4; D is unclear. Per the germline V gene, CDR1 is SEHNR and CDR2 is FQNEAQ (reference sequence). The CDR3 contains 14 residues. Trimming took 1 base from V and 9 from J, leaving 12 bases between them. CDR3 residues: CASSLDGGLQKLFF. The CDR3 DNA follows: TGTGCCAGCAGCTTAGACGGAGGGTTGCAAAAACTGTTTTTT.

The chain combines TRBV7-9 with TRBJ1-1, with 7 bases aligning to TRBD1. V dropped 5 bases and J dropped 5; count of bases not matched to a gene: 5. The CDR3 totals 13 residues. Germline V lookup: CDR1 SEHNR, CDR2 FQNEAQ (reference sequence). Here the CDR3 reads CASSRGGLTEAFF. CDR3 coding DNA: TGTGCCAGCAGCCGAGGGGGCCTTACTGAAGCTTTCTTT.

This clone appeared a few times. The chain couples TRBV7-9 to TRBJ2-1, with 8 positions matching TRBD2. CDR3 length: 16 residues. The germline gives CDR1 SEHNR, CDR2 FQNEAQ (reference sequence). The V and J ends lost 4 bases and 0 bases, in that order; junction bases with no gene match: 5. CDR3 coding DNA: TGTGCCAGCAGCTCCAACGCGGGAGGCTCCTACAATGAGCAGTTCTTC. It is translated as CASSSNAGGSYNEQFF.

In the case of this clone: One junction end disagrees with the germline gene, perhaps due to a read error. The DNA of the CDR3 is TGTGCCAGCAGCCAAGTTTCCCCGATGGGAGACAAAAACAGTCAGTACTTC. This gives the protein CASSQVSPMGDKNSQYF. This chain uses TRBV4-2 with TRBJ2-4; D possibly corresponds to TRBD2 (5 bases). CDR3 length equals 17 residues. CDR1 is LGHNA and CDR2 is YNFKEQ in the germline V gene.

The rearrangement joins TRBV2 to TRBJ2-7; D is possibly TRBD2 (7 bases). V dropped 2 bases and J dropped 5 bases, with 13 bases sitting between them. Germline values: CDR1 SNHLY, CDR2 FYNNEI. The CDR3 totals 14 residues. CDR3 bases: TGTGCCAGCAGTGAACGTAAGGGGGGGGACGAGCAGTACTTC. Amino acids: CASSERKGGDEQYF.

This clone was observed once. The junction and the germline gene differ at one end; a read error may be behind it. The J gene is TRBJ2-7, the V gene TRBV7-6; 12 positions agree with TRBD1. The CDR3 is 16 amino acids. Per germline, CDR1 SGHVS and CDR2 FNYEAQ. This chain's CDR3 is CASSRGPGQGAHEQYF. Here the CDR3 DNA reads TGTGCTAGCAGTAGGGGACCGGGACAGGGGGCCCACGAGCAGTACTTC.

This chain uses TRBV6-6 with TRBJ2-7, with 7 positions matching TRBD1. Germline CDR1 reads MNHNY; CDR2 reads SVGAGI (reference sequence). CDR3 length: 14 residues. After removal of 5 bases from V and 5 bases from J, the junction contained 9 bases not matched to a gene. CDR3 in DNA: TGTGCCAGCAGTCAAGGGGGCCCCCTCCACGAGCAGTACTTC. Its protein is CASSQGGPLHEQYF.

In DNA, the CDR3 is TGTGCCAGCAGTTTAACAGGATTCTATGGCTACACCTTC. It specifies CASSLTGFYGYTF. The rearrangement joins TRBV27 to TRBJ1-2; TRBD1 might be the D (5 bases). Germline V gene data show CDR1 as MNHEY and CDR2 as SMNVEV (reference sequence). The CDR3 extends over 13 amino acids. The V end was cut by 2 bases, the J end by 4 bases, with 8 bases between.